This TCR beta chain originates from a study of OX40 agonist ivuxolimab in advanced cancers. Repertoires were generated with immunoSEQ multiplex PCR, while TCRdb's copy carries only in-frame clones and drops some. The sample consists of about 50,000 clones, 89% of them appearing once. J was trimmed by 2 bases and V by 1 base; bases with no gene match: 8. Per the germline V gene, CDR1 is SGHTA and CDR2 is FQGNSA. The CDR3 is 19 residues long. Sample: CD4+ or CD8+ T cells sorted from blood, taken in a trial of the OX40 agonist ivuxolimab. The source is an adult with an advanced solid tumor such as melanoma, head and neck, liver or kidney cancer. The J gene is TRBJ2-5, the V gene TRBV7-2; 15 bases match TRBD2. The CDR3 nucleotides are TGTGCCAGCAGCTTAGACCACCTGGGACTAGCGGGAGGACAAGAGACCCAGTACTTC. This translates into CASSLDHLGLAGGQETQYF.